This T cell receptor beta chain was recovered during a study of lung T cells in sarcoidosis with Löfgren's syndrome. A remark on this clonotype: A much more abundant neighbour one base away suggests this may be a read error.

TCRdb re-called the reads through MiXCR, storing one row per CDR3 protein. The sample holds some 18,000 distinct CDR3 sequences, approximately 21% seen once. Sequencing was performed on CD4+ T cells from PBMCs. The clonotype originates from a human donor with sarcoidosis (Löfgren's syndrome or another form), or a control subject (not recorded which).

The CDR3 loop is CASSFLGQGASRNTIYF. In DNA form, the CDR3 reads TGTGCCAGCAGTTTTCTGGGACAGGGGGCGAGTAGAAACACCATATATTTT. The V and J genes are TRBV28 and TRBJ1-3; TRBD1 agrees at 12 bases. Germline V gives CDR1 MDHEN, CDR2 SYDVKM. CDR3 length: 17 amino acids. V lost 3 bases, J lost 5 bases, and 8 bases stayed unmatched.